These T cell receptor beta chains were read from a single sample in a study of T-cell reconstitution after alpha-beta-depleted transplantation in children. TCRdb ran MiXCR on the PCR reads and lists one entry per CDR3 protein. The table lists hundreds of thousands of distinct CDR3 sequences, 10% to 15% of them singletons. Here the sequenced sample was PBMCs, mostly from graft donor cells, taken 360 days after TCRalphabeta/CD19-depleted stem cell transplant. Source of these receptors: a male patient younger than 18 who had a stem cell transplant for acute myeloid leukemia, so the T cells may come from the graft donor. The CDR3 runs from the conserved cysteine through the conserved F or W. The D gene is left open where the match is weak. Some rows mark clone size as missing; the rest say once, few, many or name a class of expanded clone.

V gene	clone size	D gene	J gene	CDR3 protein	CDR3 DNA
TRBV7-3	few	NA	TRBJ2-3	CASSLMVFPDTQYF	TGTGCCAGCAGCTTGATGGTTTTTCCAGATACGCAGTATTTT
TRBV27	few	TRBD1	TRBJ1-2	CASRWGQGTYGYTF	TGTGCCAGCCGGTGGGGACAGGGAACCTATGGCTACACCTTC
TRBV7-2	many	NA	TRBJ2-1	CASSLGASSNEQFF	TGTGCCAGCAGCCTAGGAGCCTCGTCGAATGAGCAGTTCTTC
TRBV4-3	NA	TRBD2	TRBJ2-7	CASSLTSGSYYEQYF	TGCGCCAGCAGCCTTACTAGCGGGAGTTACTACGAGCAGTACTTC
TRBV12-3/TRBV12-4	many	NA	TRBJ2-7	CASSLSSEQYF	TGTGCCAGCAGTTTATCCTCTGAGCAGTACTTC
TRBV7-3	few	TRBD1	TRBJ1-1	CASSLTGTGATEAFF	TGTGCCAGCAGCTTGACCGGGACAGGGGCCACTGAAGCTTTCTTT
TRBV7-9	NA	TRBD2	TRBJ2-1	CASSQTSVGLYEQFF	TGTGCCAGCAGCCAAACTAGCGTGGGTTTGTATGAGCAGTTCTTC
TRBV10-3	NA	TRBD1	TRBJ2-1	CAISGTGRRNEQFF	TGTGCCATCAGCGGGACAGGGCGAAGGAATGAGCAGTTCTTC
TRBV7-3	NA	TRBD2	TRBJ2-3	CASWGRLAASTDTQYF	TGTGCCAGCTGGGGTCGACTAGCAGCTTCGACAGATACGCAGTATTTT
TRBV7-9	NA	TRBD1	TRBJ2-1	CASSLLGQGRNEQFF	TGTGCCAGCAGCTTGTTGGGACAGGGGAGGAATGAGCAGTTCTTC
TRBV6-2/TRBV6-3	few	NA	TRBJ2-1	CASSLVPGEQFF	TGTGCCAGCAGCTTGGTTCCGGGAGAGCAGTTCTTC
TRBV4-3	many	TRBD1	TRBJ2-1	CASSPGQPRISEQFF	TGCGCCAGCAGCCCGGGACAGCCGAGGATCAGTGAGCAGTTCTTC
TRBV12-3/TRBV12-4	many	TRBD2	TRBJ2-7	CASSKGTSGYEQYF	TGTGCCAGCAGCAAGGGGACTAGCGGGTACGAGCAGTACTTC
TRBV28	many	NA	TRBJ2-7	CASSFGDGDLYEQYF	TGTGCCAGCAGCTTCGGGGACGGAGATCTCTACGAGCAGTACTTC
TRBV7-3	few	NA	TRBJ2-1	CASSLTWGGGVPYNEQFF	TGTGCCAGCAGCTTAACATGGGGCGGAGGGGTCCCCTACAATGAGCAGTTCTTC
TRBV28	many	TRBD2	TRBJ2-1	CASSLSPSGRSYNEQFF	TGTGCCAGCAGTTTATCTCCTAGCGGGAGATCGTACAATGAGCAGTTCTTC
TRBV25-1	NA	NA	TRBJ2-7	CASSGRQVPYEQYF	TGTGCCAGCAGTGGACGACAGGTCCCCTACGAGCAGTACTTC
TRBV5-1	many	TRBD2	TRBJ2-2	CASKLAGVAGELFF	TGCGCCAGCAAACTAGCGGGAGTGGCCGGGGAGCTGTTTTTT
TRBV9	NA	TRBD2	TRBJ2-7	CASSSGTSGFHEQYF	TGTGCCAGCAGTTCCGGGACTAGCGGGTTCCACGAGCAGTACTTC
TRBV7-3	many	TRBD2	TRBJ2-1	CASSLTGLAFNEQFF	TGTGCCAGCAGCTTAACGGGACTAGCGTTCAATGAGCAGTTCTTC
TRBV6-6	NA	NA	TRBJ2-1	CASSDLNEQFF	TGTGCCAGCAGTGACCTCAATGAGCAGTTCTTC
TRBV7-9	few	NA	TRBJ1-5	CASSSNSGQPQHF	TGTGCCAGCAGCTCAAATAGCGGTCAGCCCCAGCATTTT
TRBV5-1	many	TRBD1	TRBJ2-7	CASSSQGTATYEQYF	TGCGCCAGCAGCTCTCAAGGGACAGCGACCTACGAGCAGTACTTC
TRBV12-3/TRBV12-4	NA	TRBD2	TRBJ2-1	CASSSGPQGREGPYNEQFF	TGTGCCAGCAGTTCCGGGCCTCAGGGGCGGGAGGGGCCCTACAATGAGCAGTTCTTC
TRBV29-1	few	NA	TRBJ2-3	CSVNSPSGTYTDTQYF	TGCAGCGTTAATTCCCCGAGCGGCACCTACACAGATACGCAGTATTTT
TRBV4-3	NA	NA	TRBJ2-7	CASSQVTGNSYEQYF	TGCGCCAGCAGCCAAGTAACAGGTAACTCCTACGAGCAGTACTTC
TRBV15	many	TRBD2	TRBJ2-1	CATSRDLGRSIYNEQFF	TGTGCCACCAGCAGAGATCTCGGGAGGAGTATATACAATGAGCAGTTCTTC
TRBV21-1	few	NA	TRBJ2-5	CASSNPTSGPGQETQYF	TGTGCCAGCAGCAACCCGACTAGCGGACCGGGCCAAGAGACCCAGTACTTC
TRBV7-9	few	TRBD1	TRBJ2-7	CASSWMTGDWYEQYF	TGTGCCAGCAGCTGGATGACAGGGGATTGGTACGAGCAGTACTTC
TRBV11-2	few	TRBD2	TRBJ2-7	CASSLTGVAGFYEQYF	TGTGCCAGCAGTCTCACCGGGGTAGCGGGATTCTACGAGCAGTACTTC
TRBV6-1	NA	NA	TRBJ2-1	CASRISGSHNEQFF	TGTGCCAGCAGAATCAGCGGTTCGCACAATGAGCAGTTCTTC
TRBV7-2	NA	TRBD1	TRBJ2-4	CASSLRTGGRSRDIQYF	TGTGCCAGCAGCTTAAGGACAGGTGGAAGGTCCAGGGACATTCAGTACTTC
TRBV20-1	few	NA	TRBJ2-7	CSARVVGEQYF	TGCAGTGCTAGAGTGGTGGGCGAGCAGTACTTC
TRBV5-1	many	TRBD1	TRBJ2-7	CASSSQGASSYEQYF	TGCGCCAGCAGCTCACAGGGGGCGAGCTCCTACGAGCAGTACTTC
TRBV18	NA	NA	TRBJ2-1	CASSPTSGTRHNEQFF	TGTGCCAGCTCACCCACCTCCGGGACACGACACAATGAGCAGTTCTTC
TRBV2	NA	NA	TRBJ2-1	CASSDGAHNEQFF	TGTGCCAGCAGTGACGGAGCGCACAATGAGCAGTTCTTC
TRBV7-2	NA	NA	TRBJ1-6	CASSLRARDNSPLHF	TGTGCCAGCAGCTTGAGGGCGCGGGATAATTCACCCCTCCACTTT